These T cell receptor beta chains were read from a single sample in a study of T cells in Graves' hyperthyroidism and ophthalmopathy. TCRdb re-called the multiplex PCR reads through MiXCR, storing one row per CDR3 protein. The table shows over 45,000 distinct CDR3 sequences, with 45% to 50% occurring only once. Specimen: peripheral blood or thyroid tissue (not recorded which). Receptor source: a woman aged 45-60 years with Graves' hyperthyroidism. Each CDR3 is given with its conserved first and last residue. The D gene is left open where the match is weak. The size of a clone is reported for some rows only, either as once, few or many, or as a class for expanded clones.

j_call d_call cdr3_length v_call clone_size cdr3_aa cdr3_nt
TRBJ1-4 . 12 TRBV20-1 many CSAPSSGEKLFF TGCAGTGCCCCCAGTTCAGGGGAAAAACTGTTTTTT
TRBJ2-7 TRBD2 14 TRBV12-3/TRBV12-4 many CASTWGGMAYEQYF TGTGCCAGCACCTGGGGGGGTATGGCCTACGAGCAGTACTTC
TRBJ2-7 . 13 TRBV7-9 few CASSGPLNYEQYF TGTGCCAGCAGCGGACCCCTAAACTACGAGCAGTACTTC
TRBJ2-7 . 13 TRBV20-1 many CSARATLTSEQYF TGCAGTGCTAGGGCCACACTCACTTCCGAGCAGTACTTC
TRBJ1-5 TRBD1 14 TRBV29-1 . CSVKTGGSNQPQHF TGCAGCGTAAAGACAGGGGGGTCGAATCAGCCCCAGCATTTT
TRBJ1-2 . 15 TRBV15 many CATSREGAGSYGYTF TGTGCCACCAGCAGAGAAGGCGCCGGGAGCTATGGCTACACCTTC
TRBJ1-1 . 14 TRBV7-9 many CASSSGLTPSEAFF TGTGCCAGCAGCTCCGGGTTAACCCCTTCTGAAGCTTTCTTT
TRBJ2-2 . 14 TRBV20-1 many CSAQTASLPRELFF TGCAGTGCACAGACGGCTAGCCTACCGAGAGAGCTGTTTTTT
TRBJ2-7 TRBD1 14 TRBV5-4 medium-sized CASSPDRVSYEQYF TGTGCCAGCAGTCCCGACAGGGTTAGCTACGAGCAGTACTTC
TRBJ2-5 TRBD1 17 TRBV6-5 . CASSSLPTGGYQETQYF TGTGCCAGCAGTTCCCTACCGACAGGGGGATACCAAGAGACCCAGTACTTC
TRBJ2-7 TRBD2 11 TRBV29-1 . CSVGLDYEQYF TGCAGCGTCGGACTAGACTACGAGCAGTACTTC
TRBJ2-7 . 15 TRBV6-1 . CASSEGAEPPYEQNF TGTGCCAGCAGTGAAGGGGCGGAGCCACCCTACGAGCAGAACTTC
TRBJ2-7 . 14 TRBV29-1 once CSVEGLSSNVYEYF TGCAGCGTTGAGGGCCTAAGCTCAAACGTCTACGAGTACTTC
TRBJ2-6 . 15 TRBV13 . CASSQEPIGANLLTF TGTGCCAGCAGCCAAGAGCCGATTGGGGCCAACCTCCTGACTTTC
TRBJ1-1 . 13 TRBV15 many CATSRDRLGEAFF TGTGCCACCAGCAGAGATCGGTTGGGAGAAGCTTTCTTT
TRBJ1-3 TRBD1 14 TRBV9 many CASSVSGQGNTIYF TGTGCCAGCAGCGTATCGGGACAGGGAAACACCATATATTTT
TRBJ2-7 . 14 TRBV7-6 once CASSLGRASHEQYF TGTGCCAGCAGCTTAGGACGGGCAAGCCACGAGCAGTACTTC
TRBJ2-7 TRBD2 15 TRBV20-1 . CSARGASGRAGEQYF TGCAGTGCTAGAGGGGCCAGCGGGAGGGCCGGCGAGCAGTACTTC
TRBJ1-5 TRBD1 14 TRBV10-3 . CAIRAGTGNQPQHF TGTGCCATCAGGGCCGGGACAGGGAATCAGCCCCAGCATTTT
TRBJ1-3 . 18 TRBV27 few CASSLFPPQGSSGNTIYF TGTGCCAGCAGTTTATTCCCTCCACAGGGAAGCTCTGGAAACACCATATATTTT
TRBJ2-3 . 21 TRBV7-8 . CASGSKLSQTYQLDYTDTQYF TGTGCCAGCGGCTCAAAACTATCCCAGACCTATCAACTGGATTACACAGATACGCAGTATTTT
TRBJ1-2 . 11 TRBV2 . CASRGPYGYTF TGTGCCAGCCGGGGACCCTATGGCTACACCTTC
TRBJ1-2 . 13 TRBV5-4 many CASSPTAPYGYTF TGTGCCAGCAGCCCAACAGCGCCCTATGGCTACACCTTC
TRBJ2-1 TRBD2 14 TRBV2 many CASRTGTTPSEQFF TGTGCCAGCAGAACCGGGACTACCCCCTCGGAGCAGTTCTTC
TRBJ2-2 TRBD2 17 TRBV2 many CASARLAGNLGAGELFF TGTGCCAGCGCCCGACTAGCGGGAAATTTGGGGGCCGGGGAGCTGTTTTTT
TRBJ1-2 TRBD1 11 TRBV29-1 many CSAGTGDGYTF TGCAGCGCCGGGACAGGGGATGGCTACACCTTC
TRBJ2-6 . 15 TRBV29-1 . CSGERVGDGANVLTF TGCAGCGGAGAAAGGGTGGGGGATGGGGCCAACGTCCTGACTTTC
TRBJ1-3 . 14 TRBV7-2 . CASSLDYRGNTIYF TGTGCCAGCAGCTTAGACTACAGGGGAAACACCATATATTTT